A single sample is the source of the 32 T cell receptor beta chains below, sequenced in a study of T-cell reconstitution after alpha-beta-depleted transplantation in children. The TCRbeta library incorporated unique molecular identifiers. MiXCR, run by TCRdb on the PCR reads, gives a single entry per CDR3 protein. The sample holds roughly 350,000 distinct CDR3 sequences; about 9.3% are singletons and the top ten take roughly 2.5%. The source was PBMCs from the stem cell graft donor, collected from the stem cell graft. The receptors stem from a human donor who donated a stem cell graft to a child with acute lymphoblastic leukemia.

The CDR3 spells CASSQDRRYKNIQYF. CDR3 nucleotides: TGCGCCAGCAGCCAAGATCGGCGGTACAAAAACATTCAGTACTTC. The chain recombines TRBV4-3 with TRBJ2-4; the D is unclear. V was clipped by 0 bases and J by 3 bases, with 9 bases between them. From germline, CDR1 is LGHNA and CDR2 YSLEER. This CDR3 has 15 amino acids.

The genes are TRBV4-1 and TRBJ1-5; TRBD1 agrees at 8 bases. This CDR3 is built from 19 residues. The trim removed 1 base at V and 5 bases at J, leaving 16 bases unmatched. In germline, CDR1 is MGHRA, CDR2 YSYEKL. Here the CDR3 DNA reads TGCGCCAGCAGCCAAGCCTATCAGAGGACAGGGAGGGAATATCAGCCCCAGCATTTT. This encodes CASSQAYQRTGREYQPQHF.

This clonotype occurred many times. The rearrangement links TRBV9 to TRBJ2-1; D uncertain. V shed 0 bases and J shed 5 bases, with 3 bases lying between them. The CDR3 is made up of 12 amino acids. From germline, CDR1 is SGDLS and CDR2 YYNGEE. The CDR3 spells CASSVVNNEQFF. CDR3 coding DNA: TGTGCCAGCAGCGTAGTCAACAATGAGCAGTTCTTC.

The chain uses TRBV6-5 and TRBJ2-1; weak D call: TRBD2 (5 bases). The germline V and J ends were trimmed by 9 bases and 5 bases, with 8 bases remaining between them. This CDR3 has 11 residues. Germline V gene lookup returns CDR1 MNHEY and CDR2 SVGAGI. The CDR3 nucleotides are TGTGCCAGTGAGGGAAACAATGAGCAGTTCTTC. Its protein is CASEGNNEQFF.

CDR3 residues: CASSLGVQGAAETQYF. For the CDR3, the DNA is TGTGCCAGCAGCTTAGGGGTACAGGGGGCGGCAGAGACCCAGTACTTC. V usage is TRBV7-2 and J usage is TRBJ2-5; TRBD1 agrees at 9 bases. The CDR3 sequence is 16 residues long. The V gene end was trimmed by 1 base and the J gene end by 4 bases; junction bases not matched to a gene: 7. The germline CDR1 and CDR2 sequences are SGHTA and FQGNSA.

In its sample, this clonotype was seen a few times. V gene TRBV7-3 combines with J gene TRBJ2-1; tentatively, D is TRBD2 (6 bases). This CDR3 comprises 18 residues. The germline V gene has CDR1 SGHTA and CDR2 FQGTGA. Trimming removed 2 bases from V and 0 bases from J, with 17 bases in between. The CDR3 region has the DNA TGTGCCAGCAGCTTAGTCGCCCTAGCGATAAACTCCTACAATGAGCAGTTCTTC. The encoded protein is CASSLVALAINSYNEQFF. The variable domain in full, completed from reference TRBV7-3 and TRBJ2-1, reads GAGVSQTPSNKVTEKGKYVELRCDPISGHTALYWYRQSLGQGPEFLIYFQGTGAADDSGLPNDRFFAVRPEGSVSTLKIQRTERGDSAVYLCASSLVALAINSYNEQFFGPGTRLTVL.

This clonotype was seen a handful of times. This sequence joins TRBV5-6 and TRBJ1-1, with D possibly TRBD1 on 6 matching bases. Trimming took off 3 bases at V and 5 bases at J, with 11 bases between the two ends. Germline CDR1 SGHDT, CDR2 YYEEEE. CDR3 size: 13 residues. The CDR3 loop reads CASSWAGATEAFF. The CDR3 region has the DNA TGTGCCAGCAGCTGGGCGGGGGCTACTGAAGCTTTCTTT.

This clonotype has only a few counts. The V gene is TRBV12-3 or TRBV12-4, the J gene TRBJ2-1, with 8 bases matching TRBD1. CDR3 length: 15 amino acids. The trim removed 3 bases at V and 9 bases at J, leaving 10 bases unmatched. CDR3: CASSLARTGRIEQFF. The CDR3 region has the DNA TGTGCCAGCAGTTTGGCCCGGACAGGGCGGATTGAGCAGTTCTTC.

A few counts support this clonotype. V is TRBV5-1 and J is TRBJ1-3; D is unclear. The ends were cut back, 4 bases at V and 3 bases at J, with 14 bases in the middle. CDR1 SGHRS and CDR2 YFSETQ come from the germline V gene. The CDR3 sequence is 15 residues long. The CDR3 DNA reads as TGCGCCAGCAGCCCTGCTCACGGGAATGGAAACACCATATATTTT. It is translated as CASSPAHGNGNTIYF.

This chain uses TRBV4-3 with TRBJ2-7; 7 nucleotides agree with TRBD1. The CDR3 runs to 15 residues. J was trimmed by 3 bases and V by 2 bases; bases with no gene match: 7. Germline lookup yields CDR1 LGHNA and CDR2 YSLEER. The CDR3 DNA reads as TGCGCCAGCAGCCAACAAACCGGACAGGACTACGAGCAGTACTTC. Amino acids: CASSQQTGQDYEQYF.

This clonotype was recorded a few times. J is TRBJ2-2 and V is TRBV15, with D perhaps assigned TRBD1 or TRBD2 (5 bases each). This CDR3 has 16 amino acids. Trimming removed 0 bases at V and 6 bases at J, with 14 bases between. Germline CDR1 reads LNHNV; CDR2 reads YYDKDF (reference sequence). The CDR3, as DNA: TGTGCCACCAGCAGAGATGAGGGGCACAACGCCGGGGAGCTGTTTTTT. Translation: CATSRDEGHNAGELFF.

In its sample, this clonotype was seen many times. CDR3 loop: CSVLLRRARDSRDEQYF. As DNA, the CDR3 is TGCAGTGTCTTACTCCGTCGAGCCCGGGACAGTCGAGACGAGCAGTACTTC. J is TRBJ2-7 and V is TRBV20-1; 7 bases are a match to TRBD1. With V trimmed by 7 bases and J by 5 bases, 23 bases remained unmatched. Per the germline V gene, CDR1 is DFQATT and CDR2 is SNEGSKA (reference sequence). The CDR3 has 17 amino acids.

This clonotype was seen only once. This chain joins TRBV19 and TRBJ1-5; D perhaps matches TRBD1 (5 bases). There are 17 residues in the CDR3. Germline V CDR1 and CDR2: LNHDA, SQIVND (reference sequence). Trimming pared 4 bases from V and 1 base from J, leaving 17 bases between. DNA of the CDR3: TGTGCCAGTAGTACTCGACAGAACCCACTCAGCAATCAGCCCCAGCATTTT. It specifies CASSTRQNPLSNQPQHF. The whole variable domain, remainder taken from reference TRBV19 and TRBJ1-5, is DGGITQSPKYLFRKEGQNVTLSCEQNLNHDAMYWYRQDPGQGLRLIYYSQIVNDFQKGDIAEGYSVSREKKESFPLTVTSAQKNPTAFYLCASSTRQNPLSNQPQHFGDGTRLSIL.

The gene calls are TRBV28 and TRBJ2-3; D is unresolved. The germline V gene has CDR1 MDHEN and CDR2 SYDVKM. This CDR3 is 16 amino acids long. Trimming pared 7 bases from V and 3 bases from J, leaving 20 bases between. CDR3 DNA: TGTGCCAGCACCCCACTCGCCTCCCCCTCAACAGATACGCAGTATTTT. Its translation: CASTPLASPSTDTQYF.

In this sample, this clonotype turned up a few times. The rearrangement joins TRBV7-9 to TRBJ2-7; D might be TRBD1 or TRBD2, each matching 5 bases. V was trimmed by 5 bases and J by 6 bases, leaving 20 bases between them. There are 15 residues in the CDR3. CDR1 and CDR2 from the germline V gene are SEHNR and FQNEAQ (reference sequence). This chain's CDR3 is CASSGATGKLAEQYF. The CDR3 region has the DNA TGTGCCAGCAGCGGGGCGACGGGGAAACTGGCCGAGCAGTACTTC.

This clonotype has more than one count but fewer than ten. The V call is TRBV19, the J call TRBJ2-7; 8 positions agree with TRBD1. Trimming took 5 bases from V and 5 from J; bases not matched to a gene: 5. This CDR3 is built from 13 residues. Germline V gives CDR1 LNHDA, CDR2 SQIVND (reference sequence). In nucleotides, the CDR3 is TGTGCCAGTAGTCGCAGGGGGCGCGACGAGCAGTACTTC. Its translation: CASSRRGRDEQYF.

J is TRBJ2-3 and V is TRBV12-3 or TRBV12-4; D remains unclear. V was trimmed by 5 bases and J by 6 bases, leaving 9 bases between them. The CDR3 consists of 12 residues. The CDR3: CASSPMGDTQYF. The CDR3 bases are TGTGCCAGCAGTCCGATGGGGGATACGCAGTATTTT.

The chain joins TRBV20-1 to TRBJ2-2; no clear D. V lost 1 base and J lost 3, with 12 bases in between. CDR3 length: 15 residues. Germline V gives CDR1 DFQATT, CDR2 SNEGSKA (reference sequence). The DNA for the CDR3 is TGCAGTGCTAGAGCACTTGCCAAGGACACCGGGGAGCTGTTTTTT. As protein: CSARALAKDTGELFF.

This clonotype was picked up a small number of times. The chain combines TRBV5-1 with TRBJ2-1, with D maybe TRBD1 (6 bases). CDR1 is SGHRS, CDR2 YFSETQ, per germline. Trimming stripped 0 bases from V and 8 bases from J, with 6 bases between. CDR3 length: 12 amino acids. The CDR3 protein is CASSLDRDEQFF. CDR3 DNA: TGCGCCAGCAGCTTGGACAGGGATGAGCAGTTCTTC.

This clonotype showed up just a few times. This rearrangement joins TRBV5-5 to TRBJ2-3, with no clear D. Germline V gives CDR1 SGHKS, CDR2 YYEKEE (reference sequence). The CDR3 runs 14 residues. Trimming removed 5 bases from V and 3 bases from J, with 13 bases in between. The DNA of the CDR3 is TGTGCCAGCAGACGAGAAGGGTCGACAGATACGCAGTATTTT. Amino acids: CASRREGSTDTQYF.

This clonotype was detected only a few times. The CDR3, as DNA: TGTGCCAGCAGCGGACAGCTGAACACTGAAGCTTTCTTT. Encoded protein: CASSGQLNTEAFF. The chain couples TRBV12-3 or TRBV12-4 to TRBJ1-1; tentatively, D is TRBD1 (6 bases). The CDR3 contains 13 residues. Trimming took 6 bases from V and 0 from J, leaving 8 bases between them.

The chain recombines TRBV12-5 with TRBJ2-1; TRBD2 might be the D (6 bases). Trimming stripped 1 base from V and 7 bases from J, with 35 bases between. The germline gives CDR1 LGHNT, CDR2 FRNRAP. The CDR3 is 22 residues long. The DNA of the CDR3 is TGTGCTAGTGGTTTGGCCAGGGATGGTCGACTGGGACTCCCTTCGTGGGAGAATGAGCAGTTCTTC. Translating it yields CASGLARDGRLGLPSWENEQFF.

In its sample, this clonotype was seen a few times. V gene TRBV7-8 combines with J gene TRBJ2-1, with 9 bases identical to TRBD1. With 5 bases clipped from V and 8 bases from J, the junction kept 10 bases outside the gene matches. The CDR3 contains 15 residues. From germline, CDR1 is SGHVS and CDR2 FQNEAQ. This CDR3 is CASSPPDRGADEQFF. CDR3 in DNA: TGTGCCAGCAGCCCACCGGACAGGGGCGCAGATGAGCAGTTCTTC.

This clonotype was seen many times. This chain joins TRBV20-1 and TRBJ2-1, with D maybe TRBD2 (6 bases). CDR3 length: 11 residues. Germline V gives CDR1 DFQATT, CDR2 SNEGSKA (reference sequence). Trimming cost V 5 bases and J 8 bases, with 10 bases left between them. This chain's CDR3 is CSAPGVDEQFF. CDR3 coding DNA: TGCAGTGCTCCGGGGGTGGATGAGCAGTTCTTC.

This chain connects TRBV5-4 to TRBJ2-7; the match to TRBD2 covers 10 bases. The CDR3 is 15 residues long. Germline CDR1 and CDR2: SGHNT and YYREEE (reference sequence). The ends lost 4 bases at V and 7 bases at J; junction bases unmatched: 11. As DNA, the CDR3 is TGTGCCAGCAGCCTAAGGAGCGGGAGGGCGGGTGAGCAGTACTTC. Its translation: CASSLRSGRAGEQYF.

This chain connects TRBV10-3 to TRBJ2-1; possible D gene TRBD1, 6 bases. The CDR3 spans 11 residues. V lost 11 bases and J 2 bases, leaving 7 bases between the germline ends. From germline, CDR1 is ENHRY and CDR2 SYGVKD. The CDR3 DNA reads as TGTGCCGGGGGCCCCTACAATGAGCAGTTCTTC. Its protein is CAGGPYNEQFF.

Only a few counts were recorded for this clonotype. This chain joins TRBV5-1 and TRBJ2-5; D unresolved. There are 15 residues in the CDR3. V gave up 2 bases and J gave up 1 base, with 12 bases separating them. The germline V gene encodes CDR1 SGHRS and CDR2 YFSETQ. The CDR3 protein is CASSFTIMGQETQYF. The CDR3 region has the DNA TGCGCCAGCAGCTTCACTATCATGGGCCAAGAGACCCAGTACTTC.

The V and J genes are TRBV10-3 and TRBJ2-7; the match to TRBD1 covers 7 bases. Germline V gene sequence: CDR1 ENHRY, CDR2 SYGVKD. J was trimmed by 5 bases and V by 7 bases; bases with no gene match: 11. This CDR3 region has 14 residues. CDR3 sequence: CAITSSRTGHEQYF. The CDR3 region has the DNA TGTGCCATCACCTCATCCAGGACAGGCCACGAGCAGTACTTC.

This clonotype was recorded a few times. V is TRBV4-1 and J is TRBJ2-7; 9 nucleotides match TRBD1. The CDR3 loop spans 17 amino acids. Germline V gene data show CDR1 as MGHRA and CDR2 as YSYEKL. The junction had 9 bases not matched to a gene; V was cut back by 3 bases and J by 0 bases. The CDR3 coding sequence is TGCGCCAGCAGCCATCCAACGACAGGGGGGAACTCCTACGAGCAGTACTTC. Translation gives CASSHPTTGGNSYEQYF.

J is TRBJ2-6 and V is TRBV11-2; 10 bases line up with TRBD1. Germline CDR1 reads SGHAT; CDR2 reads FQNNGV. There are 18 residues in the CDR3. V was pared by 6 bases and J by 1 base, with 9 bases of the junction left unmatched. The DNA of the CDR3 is TGTGCCAGCAGGCTTCCGACAGGGGGCGTATCTGGGGCCAACGTCCTGACTTTC. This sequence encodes CASRLPTGGVSGANVLTF. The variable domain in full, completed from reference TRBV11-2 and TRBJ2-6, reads EAGVAQSPRYKIIEKRQSVAFWCNPISGHATLYWYQQILGQGPKLLIQFQNNGVVDDSQLPKDRFSAERLKGVDSTLKIQPAKLEDSAVYLCASRLPTGGVSGANVLTFGAGSRLTVL.

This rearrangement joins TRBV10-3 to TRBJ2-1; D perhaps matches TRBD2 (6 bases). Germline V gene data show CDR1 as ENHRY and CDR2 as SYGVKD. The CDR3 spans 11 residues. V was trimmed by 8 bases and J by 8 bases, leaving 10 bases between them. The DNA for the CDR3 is TGTGCCATCGATTGGGGGGATGAGCAGTTCTTC. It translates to CAIDWGDEQFF.

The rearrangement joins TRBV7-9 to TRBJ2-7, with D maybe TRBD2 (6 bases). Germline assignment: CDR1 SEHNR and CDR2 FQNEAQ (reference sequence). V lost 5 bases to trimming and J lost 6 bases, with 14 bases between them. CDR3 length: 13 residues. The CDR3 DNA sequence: TGTGCCAGCAGCCAAAGCCCTAGCGTCGAGCAGTACTTC. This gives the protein CASSQSPSVEQYF.